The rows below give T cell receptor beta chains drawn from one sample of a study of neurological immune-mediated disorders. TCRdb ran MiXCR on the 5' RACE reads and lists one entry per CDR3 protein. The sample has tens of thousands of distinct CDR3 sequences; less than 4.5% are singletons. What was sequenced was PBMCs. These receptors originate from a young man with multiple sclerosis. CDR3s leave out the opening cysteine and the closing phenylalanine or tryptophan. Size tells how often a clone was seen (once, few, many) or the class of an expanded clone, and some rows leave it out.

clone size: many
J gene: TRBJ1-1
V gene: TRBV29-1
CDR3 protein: SVARDVGEAF

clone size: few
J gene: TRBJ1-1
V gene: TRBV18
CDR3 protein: ASSPQELNTEAF

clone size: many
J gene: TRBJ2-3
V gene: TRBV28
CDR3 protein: ASRGTATDTQY

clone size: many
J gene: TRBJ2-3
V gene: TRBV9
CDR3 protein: ASSATSTDTQY

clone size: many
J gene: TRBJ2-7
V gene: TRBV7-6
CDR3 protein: ASSFSDGAYEQY

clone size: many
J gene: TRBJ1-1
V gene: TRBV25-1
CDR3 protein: ASREQGNTEAF

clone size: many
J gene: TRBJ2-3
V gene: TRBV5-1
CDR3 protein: ASQLGTDTQY

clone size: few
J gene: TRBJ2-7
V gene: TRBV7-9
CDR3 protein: ASSLEGTGAYEQY

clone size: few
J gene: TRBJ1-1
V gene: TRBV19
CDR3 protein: ASSTPGGSTPTEAF

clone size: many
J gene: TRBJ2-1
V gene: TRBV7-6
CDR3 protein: ASSPVAGGPVEQF

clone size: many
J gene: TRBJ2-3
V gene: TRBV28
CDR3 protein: ASSLRAGRGPADTQY

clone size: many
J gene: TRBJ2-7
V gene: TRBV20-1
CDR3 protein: SARKAGGAYEQY

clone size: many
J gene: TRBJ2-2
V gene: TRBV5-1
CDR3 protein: ASSLNRGSGRSYTGELF

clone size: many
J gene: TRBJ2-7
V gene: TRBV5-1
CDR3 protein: ASSLGQGSEQY

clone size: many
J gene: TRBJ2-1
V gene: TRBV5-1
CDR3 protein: ASSLVDTSGDNEQF

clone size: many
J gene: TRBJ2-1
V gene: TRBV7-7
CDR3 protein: ASSLDRGDEQF

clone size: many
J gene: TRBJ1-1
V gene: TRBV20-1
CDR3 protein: SARVSAPNTEAF

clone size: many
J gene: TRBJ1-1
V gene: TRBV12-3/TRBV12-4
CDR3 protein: ATDGGYTEAF

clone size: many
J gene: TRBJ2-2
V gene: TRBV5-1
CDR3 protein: ASSLTAGLGTGELF

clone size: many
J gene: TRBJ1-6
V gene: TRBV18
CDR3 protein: ASSPGLSSPLH

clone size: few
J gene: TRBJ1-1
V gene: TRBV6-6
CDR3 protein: ASSPGGSGTEAF

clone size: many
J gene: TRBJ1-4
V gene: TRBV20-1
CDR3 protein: SARDMGAEKLF

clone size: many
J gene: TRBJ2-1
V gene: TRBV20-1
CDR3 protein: SAGSGSSYNEQF

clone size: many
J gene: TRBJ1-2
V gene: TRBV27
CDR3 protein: ASLPRGGGLYGYT

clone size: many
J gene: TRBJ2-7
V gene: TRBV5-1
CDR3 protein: ASSLREGYEQY

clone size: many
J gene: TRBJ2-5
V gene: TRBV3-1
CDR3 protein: ASSRLEETQY

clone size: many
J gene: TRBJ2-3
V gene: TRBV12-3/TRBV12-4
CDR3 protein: ASSLAERATDTQY

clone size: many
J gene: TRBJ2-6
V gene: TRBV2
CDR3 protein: ASRQVSGANVLT

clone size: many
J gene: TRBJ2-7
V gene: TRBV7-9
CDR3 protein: ASSLGVSYEQY

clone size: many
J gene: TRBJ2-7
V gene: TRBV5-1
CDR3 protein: ASSLAQGYSYEQY

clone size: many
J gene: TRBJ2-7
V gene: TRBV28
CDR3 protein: ARSDYEQY

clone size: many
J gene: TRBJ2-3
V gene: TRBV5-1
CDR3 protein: AGSPSGSTDTQY

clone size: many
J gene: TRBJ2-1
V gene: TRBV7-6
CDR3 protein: ASSNPPRINEQF

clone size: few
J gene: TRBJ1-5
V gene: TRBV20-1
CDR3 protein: SALDRVGQPQN

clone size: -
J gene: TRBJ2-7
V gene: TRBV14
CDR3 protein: ASSPTAGVIQQY